This T cell receptor beta chain was obtained from a study of CD8 T cells in ankylosing spondylitis. Study-wide results and limits: Significant enrichment of disease-linked clones was reportedly seen in matched ankylosing spondylitis synovial fluid. For ankylosing spondylitis blood, a TCR beta motif of roughly 8 highly homologous variants appeared characteristic. Within peripheral blood, clones linked to disease were CD8+ and relatively rare.

A single record per CDR3 protein comes from TCRdb applying MiXCR to the 5' RACE reads. The sample contains roughly 700,000 distinct CDR3 sequences, about 20% of which appear only once. This clonotype was observed a handful of times. Its matching antigen is unknown. The germline V gene has CDR1 SGHAT and CDR2 FQNNGV. CDR3 length: 15 residues. V was trimmed by 0 bases and J by 1 base, leaving 9 bases between them. The specimen sequenced was blood, either unsorted or a sorted T cell fraction (not recorded which). The receptor comes from a male donor with ankylosing spondylitis. The V and J genes are TRBV11-2 and TRBJ1-2; D remains ambiguous. The CDR3, as DNA: TGTGCCAGCAGCTTAGATGTGGGGTTTAACTATGGCTACACCTTC. Residues: CASSLDVGFNYGYTF. The full variable domain, completed using reference TRBV11-2 and TRBJ1-2, is EAGVAQSPRYKIIEKRQSVAFWCNPISGHATLYWYQQILGQGPKLLIQFQNNGVVDDSQLPKDRFSAERLKGVDSTLKIQPAKLEDSAVYLCASSLDVGFNYGYTFGSGTRLTVV.